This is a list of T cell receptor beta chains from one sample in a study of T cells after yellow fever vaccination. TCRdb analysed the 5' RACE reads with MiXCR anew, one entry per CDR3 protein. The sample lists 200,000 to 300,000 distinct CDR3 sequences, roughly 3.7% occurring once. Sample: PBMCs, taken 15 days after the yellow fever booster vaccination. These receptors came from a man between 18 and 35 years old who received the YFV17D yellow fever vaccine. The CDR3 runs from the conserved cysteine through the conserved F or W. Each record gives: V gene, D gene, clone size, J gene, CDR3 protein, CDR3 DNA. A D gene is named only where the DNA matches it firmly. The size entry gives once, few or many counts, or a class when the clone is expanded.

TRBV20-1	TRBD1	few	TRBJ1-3	CSAFTGGSGNTIYF	TGCAGTGCTTTCACAGGGGGGTCTGGAAACACCATATATTTT
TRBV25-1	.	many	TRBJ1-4	CASSSPGGRVELFF	TGTGCCAGCAGTTCTCCGGGAGGTAGAGTGGAACTGTTTTTT
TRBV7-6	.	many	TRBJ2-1	CASSPVVAGTNEQFF	TGTGCCAGCAGCCCCGTCGTTGCGGGGACCAATGAGCAGTTCTTC
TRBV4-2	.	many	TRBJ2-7	CASSQELGTREQYF	TGTGCCAGCAGCCAAGAACTAGGGACTCGCGAGCAGTACTTC
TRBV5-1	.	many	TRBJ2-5	CASSIGPGETQYF	TGCGCCAGCAGCATCGGACCGGGGGAGACCCAGTACTTC
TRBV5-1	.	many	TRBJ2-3	CASSSPTGFGTDTQYF	TGCGCCAGCAGCTCCCCCACAGGGTTCGGCACAGATACGCAGTATTTT
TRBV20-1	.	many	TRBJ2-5	CSASSSETQYF	TGCAGTGCTAGTTCATCGGAGACCCAGTACTTC
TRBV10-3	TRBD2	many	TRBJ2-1	CAISESFSGGGNEQFF	TGTGCCATCAGTGAGTCTTTTAGCGGGGGTGGAAATGAGCAGTTCTTC
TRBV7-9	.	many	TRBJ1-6	CASSAIASPLHF	TGTGCCAGCAGCGCCATTGCTTCACCCCTCCACTTT
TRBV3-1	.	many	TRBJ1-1	CASSQIWGGMNTEAFF	TGTGCCAGCAGCCAAATCTGGGGCGGGATGAACACTGAAGCTTTCTTT
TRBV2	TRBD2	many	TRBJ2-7	CANGRGYEQYF	TGTGCCAACGGGAGGGGCTACGAGCAGTACTTC
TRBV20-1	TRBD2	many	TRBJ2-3	CSARDLLAGLTDTQYF	TGCAGTGCTAGAGATCTACTAGCGGGTCTCACAGATACGCAGTATTTT
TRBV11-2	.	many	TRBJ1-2	CASSLGRGGNPDSGYTF	TGTGCCAGCAGCTTAGGGCGCGGCGGAAACCCAGATAGTGGCTACACCTTC
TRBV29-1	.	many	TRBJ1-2	CSVIGNSYGYTF	TGCAGCGTCATAGGGAATTCGTATGGCTACACCTTC